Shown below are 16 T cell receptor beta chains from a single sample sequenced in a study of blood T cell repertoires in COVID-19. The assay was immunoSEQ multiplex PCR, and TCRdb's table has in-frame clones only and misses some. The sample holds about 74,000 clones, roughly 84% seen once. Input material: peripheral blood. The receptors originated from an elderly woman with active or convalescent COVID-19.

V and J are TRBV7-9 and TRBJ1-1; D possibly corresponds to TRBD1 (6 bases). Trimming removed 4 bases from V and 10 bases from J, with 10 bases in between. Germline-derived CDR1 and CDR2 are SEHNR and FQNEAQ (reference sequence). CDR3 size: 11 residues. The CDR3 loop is CASSSGVAAFF. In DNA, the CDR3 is TGTGCCAGCAGCTCAGGGGTTGCAGCTTTCTTT.

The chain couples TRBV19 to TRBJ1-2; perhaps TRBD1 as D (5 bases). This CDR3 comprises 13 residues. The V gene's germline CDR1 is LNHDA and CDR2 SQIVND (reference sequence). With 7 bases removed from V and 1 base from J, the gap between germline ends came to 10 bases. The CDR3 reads CASTLGGNYGYTF. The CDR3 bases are TGTGCCAGTACCCTGGGGGGTAACTATGGCTACACCTTC.

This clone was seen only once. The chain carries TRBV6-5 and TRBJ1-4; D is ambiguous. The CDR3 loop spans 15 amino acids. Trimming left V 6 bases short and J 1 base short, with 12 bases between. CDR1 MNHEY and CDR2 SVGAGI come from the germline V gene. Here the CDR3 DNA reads TGTGCCAGCAGCCCCGGGGTTTTAACTAATGAAAAACTGTTTTTT. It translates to CASSPGVLTNEKLFF.

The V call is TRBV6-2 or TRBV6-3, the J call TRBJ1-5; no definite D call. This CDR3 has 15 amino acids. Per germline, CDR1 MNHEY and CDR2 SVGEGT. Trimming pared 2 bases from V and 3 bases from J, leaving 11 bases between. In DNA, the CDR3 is TGTGCCAGCAGTTACCTCGGCAGGTACAATCAGCCCCAGCATTTT. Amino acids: CASSYLGRYNQPQHF.

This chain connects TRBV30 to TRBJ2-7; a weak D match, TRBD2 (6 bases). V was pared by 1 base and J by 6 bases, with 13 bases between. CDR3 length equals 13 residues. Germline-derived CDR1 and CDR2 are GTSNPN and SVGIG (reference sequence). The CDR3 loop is CAWSATPGGEQYF. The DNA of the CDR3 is TGTGCCTGGAGTGCAACCCCCGGGGGCGAGCAGTACTTC.

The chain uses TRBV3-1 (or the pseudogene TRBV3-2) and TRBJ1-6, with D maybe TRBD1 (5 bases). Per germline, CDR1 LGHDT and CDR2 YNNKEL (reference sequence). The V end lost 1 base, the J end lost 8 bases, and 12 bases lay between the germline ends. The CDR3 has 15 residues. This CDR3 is CASSQVASGDSPLHF. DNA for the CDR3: TGTGCCAGCAGCCAAGTAGCTTCGGGGGATTCACCCCTCCACTTT.

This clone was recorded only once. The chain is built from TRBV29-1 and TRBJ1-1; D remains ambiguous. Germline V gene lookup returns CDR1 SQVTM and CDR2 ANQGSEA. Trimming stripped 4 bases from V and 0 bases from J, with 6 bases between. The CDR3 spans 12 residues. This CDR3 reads CSVVSVNTEAFF. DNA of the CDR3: TGCAGCGTTGTATCGGTGAACACTGAAGCTTTCTTT. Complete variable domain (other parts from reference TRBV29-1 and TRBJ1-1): SAVISQKPSRDICQRGTSLTIQCQVDSQVTMMFWYRQQPGQSLTLIATANQGSEATYESGFVIDKFPISRPNLTFSTLTVSNMSPEDSSIYLCSVVSVNTEAFFGQGTRLTVV.

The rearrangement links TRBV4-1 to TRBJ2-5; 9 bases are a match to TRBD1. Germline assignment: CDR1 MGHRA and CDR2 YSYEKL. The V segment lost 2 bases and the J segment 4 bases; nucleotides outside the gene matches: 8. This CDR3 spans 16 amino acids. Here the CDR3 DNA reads TGCGCCAGCAGCCAACAACCCGGGACAGGGTTAGAGACCCAGTACTTC. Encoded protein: CASSQQPGTGLETQYF.

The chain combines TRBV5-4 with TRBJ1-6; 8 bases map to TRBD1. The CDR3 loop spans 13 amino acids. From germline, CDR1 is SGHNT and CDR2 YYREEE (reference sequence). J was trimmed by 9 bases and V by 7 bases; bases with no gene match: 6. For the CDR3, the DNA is TGTGCCAGCTTCGGACAGGGTGGTTCACCCCTCCACTTT. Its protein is CASFGQGGSPLHF.

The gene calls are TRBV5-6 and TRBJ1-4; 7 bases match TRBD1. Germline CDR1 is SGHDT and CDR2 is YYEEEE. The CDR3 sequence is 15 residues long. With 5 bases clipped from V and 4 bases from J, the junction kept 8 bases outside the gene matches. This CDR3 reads CASSTRQGSNEKLFF. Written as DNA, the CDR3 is TGTGCCAGCAGTACCCGACAGGGCAGTAATGAAAAACTGTTTTTT.

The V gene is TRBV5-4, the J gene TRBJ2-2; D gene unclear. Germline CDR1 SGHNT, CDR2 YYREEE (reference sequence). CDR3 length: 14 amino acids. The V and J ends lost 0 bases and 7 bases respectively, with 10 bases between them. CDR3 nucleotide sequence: TGTGCCAGCAGCTTGGTTTCGCTAGGCGGGGAGCTGTTTTTT. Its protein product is CASSLVSLGGELFF.

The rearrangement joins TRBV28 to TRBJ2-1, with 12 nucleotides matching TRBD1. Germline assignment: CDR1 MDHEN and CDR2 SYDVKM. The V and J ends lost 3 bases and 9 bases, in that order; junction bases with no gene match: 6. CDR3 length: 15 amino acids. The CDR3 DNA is TGTGCCAGCAGTTTTAGGGACAGGGGGCTCGGTGAGCAGTTCTTC. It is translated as CASSFRDRGLGEQFF.

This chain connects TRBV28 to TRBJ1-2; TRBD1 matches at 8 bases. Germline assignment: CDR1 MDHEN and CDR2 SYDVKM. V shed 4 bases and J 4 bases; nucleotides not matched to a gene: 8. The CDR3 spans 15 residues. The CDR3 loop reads CASSSQGAPFYGYTF. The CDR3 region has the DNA TGTGCCAGCAGTTCCCAGGGGGCCCCTTTCTATGGCTACACCTTC.

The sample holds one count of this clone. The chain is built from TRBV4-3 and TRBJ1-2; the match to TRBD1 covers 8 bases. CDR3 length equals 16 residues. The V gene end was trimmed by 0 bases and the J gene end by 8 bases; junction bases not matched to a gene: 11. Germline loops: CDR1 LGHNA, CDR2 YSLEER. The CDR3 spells CASSQDGVGQAGGYTF. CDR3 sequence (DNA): TGCGCCAGCAGCCAAGATGGGGTGGGACAGGCTGGCGGCTACACCTTC.

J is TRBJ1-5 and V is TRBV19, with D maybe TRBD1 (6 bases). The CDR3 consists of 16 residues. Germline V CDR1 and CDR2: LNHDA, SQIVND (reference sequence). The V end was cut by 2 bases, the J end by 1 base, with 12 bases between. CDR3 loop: CASSITRGRSNQPQHF. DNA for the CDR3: TGTGCCAGTAGTATAACCAGGGGCCGGAGCAATCAGCCCCAGCATTTT. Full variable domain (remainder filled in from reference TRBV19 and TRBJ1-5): DGGITQSPKYLFRKEGQNVTLSCEQNLNHDAMYWYRQDPGQGLRLIYYSQIVNDFQKGDIAEGYSVSREKKESFPLTVTSAQKNPTAFYLCASSITRGRSNQPQHFGDGTRLSIL.

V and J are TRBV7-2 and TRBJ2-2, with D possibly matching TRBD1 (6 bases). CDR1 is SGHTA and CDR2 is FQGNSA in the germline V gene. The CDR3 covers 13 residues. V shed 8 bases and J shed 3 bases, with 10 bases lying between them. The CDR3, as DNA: TGTGCCAGCTCCTGGGGGCACACCGGGGAGCTGTTTTTT. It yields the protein CASSWGHTGELFF.